This TCR beta chain is from a study of T cell responses to AZD1222 COVID-19 vaccine. With regard to this clone: The antigen remains undetermined.

The CDR3 length is 17 residues. Germline values: CDR1 SGHAT, CDR2 FQNNGV. V dropped 5 bases and J dropped 4; count of bases not matched to a gene: 10. Study-wide results and limits: Spike-specific TCR breadth and depth both grew after two AZD1222 doses.

Profiling relied on immunoSEQ multiplex PCR, and the TCRdb table lists in-frame clones only, not all of them. The sample lists about 270,000 clones, almost 95% occurring once. Sample: peripheral blood, taken 28 days after the second AZD1222 dose. The origin of this receptor is an adult who received the AZD1222 COVID-19 vaccine. J is TRBJ2-1 and V is TRBV11-2; 11 bases match TRBD2. This chain's CDR3 is CASSLLTSGSYYNEQFF. CDR3 in DNA: TGTGCCAGCAGCCTCTTAACTAGCGGGAGCTATTACAATGAGCAGTTCTTC.